A selection of T cell receptor beta chains follows, all from one sample in a study of regulatory T cells in long-lasting Graves disease. From the multiplex PCR reads, TCRdb called clonotypes with MiXCR, one entry per CDR3 protein. This table has around 400,000 distinct CDR3 sequences, about 21% appearing once. The sample consisted of peripheral blood mononuclear cells (PBMCs), taken when the disease was refractory, from a patient treated with antithyroid drugs. These receptor sequences come from a female donor with Graves disease. Both conserved end residues are part of each CDR3. A D gene is named only where the DNA matches it firmly. The size entry is marked missing in some rows and otherwise reads once, few, many or a size class.

V gene,J gene,clone size,D gene,CDR3 protein,CDR3 DNA
TRBV7-8,TRBJ1-5,many,-,CASSLGRIGGVNQPQHF,TGTGCCAGCAGCTTAGGACGAATTGGAGGGGTCAATCAGCCCCAGCATTTT
TRBV25-1,TRBJ2-4,-,-,CASSEWGGEGKDIQYF,TGTGCCAGCAGTGAATGGGGTGGGGAAGGCAAAGACATTCAGTACTTC
TRBV6-1,TRBJ2-3,few,TRBD2,CASTGLAGDDFHGTQYF,TGTGCCAGCACAGGACTAGCGGGAGATGACTTCCACGGTACGCAGTATTTT
TRBV7-9,TRBJ2-4,many,-,CASSFSRSIQYF,TGTGCCAGCAGCTTCTCCCGCAGCATTCAGTACTTC
TRBV19,TRBJ2-2,-,-,CASTLEDTGELFF,TGTGCCAGTACCCTTGAGGACACCGGGGAGCTGTTTTTT
TRBV28,TRBJ2-7,-,TRBD2,CASLGESGTREQYF,TGTGCCAGCCTGGGGGAAAGCGGGACTCGGGAGCAGTACTTC
TRBV18,TRBJ2-7,-,-,CASSPVSQFSYEQYF,TGTGCCAGCTCACCAGTCTCACAGTTCTCCTACGAGCAGTACTTC
TRBV20-1,TRBJ2-4,many,-,CSARDALIAKNIQYF,TGCAGTGCTCGTGACGCATTAATAGCCAAAAACATTCAGTACTTC
TRBV20-1,TRBJ2-7,few,TRBD2,CSARPTSGGTGHEQYF,TGCAGTGCTAGACCGACTAGCGGGGGGACCGGCCACGAGCAGTACTTC
TRBV28,TRBJ2-1,-,TRBD2,CASTLTGTSVPEQFF,TGTGCCAGCACCCTAACCGGGACTAGCGTACCCGAGCAGTTCTTC
TRBV6-1,TRBJ2-2,many,-,CASLTRANTGELFF,TGTGCCAGCCTAACCCGGGCGAACACCGGGGAGCTGTTTTTT
TRBV28,TRBJ2-3,-,TRBD2,CASSLGTSGRYTQYF,TGTGCCAGCAGCTTAGGGACTAGCGGGAGGTATACGCAGTATTTT
TRBV7-9,TRBJ1-4,-,TRBD1,CASSIDRVGKLFF,TGTGCCAGCAGCATTGACAGGGTGGGAAAACTGTTTTTT
TRBV7-9,TRBJ2-7,-,-,CASSLFDDEQYF,TGTGCCAGCAGCTTATTTGACGACGAGCAGTACTTC
TRBV3-1,TRBJ1-6,few,-,CASSRRTANNSPLHF,TGTGCCAGCAGCCGACGGACAGCGAATAATTCACCCCTCCACTTT
TRBV6-2/TRBV6-3,TRBJ2-7,many,-,CASSKDRYNQYF,TGTGCCAGCAGCAAAGACAGGTATAATCAGTACTTC
TRBV3-1,TRBJ1-3,-,-,CASSQSYRTEITGNTIYF,TGTGCCAGCAGCCAATCGTATCGAACGGAGATTACTGGAAACACCATATATTTT
TRBV5-1,TRBJ1-5,few,TRBD1,CASSLTGQGNQPQHF,TGCGCCAGCAGCTTGACGGGACAGGGAAATCAGCCCCAGCATTTT
TRBV12-3/TRBV12-4,TRBJ2-5,-,-,CASSQDSWAQETQYF,TGTGCCAGCAGCCAGGACAGCTGGGCACAAGAGACCCAGTACTTC
TRBV19,TRBJ1-1,few,-,CASTNFGSEAFF,TGTGCCAGTACTAATTTTGGATCTGAAGCTTTCTTT
TRBV6-1,TRBJ1-1,-,-,CASSEYIRGSGTEAFF,TGTGCCAGCAGTGAGTATATTAGGGGGTCGGGCACTGAAGCTTTCTTT
TRBV28,TRBJ2-5,many,-,CASSPPRWQQETQYF,TGTGCCAGCAGTCCCCCACGATGGCAGCAAGAGACCCAGTACTTC
TRBV29-1,TRBJ1-1,many,TRBD1,CSVVLQGGGEAFF,TGCAGCGTTGTGCTTCAGGGGGGAGGTGAAGCTTTCTTT
TRBV5-1,TRBJ1-2,many,-,CASSLGQGRFTF,TGTGCCAGCAGCTTGGGCCAGGGACGCTTCACCTTC
TRBV2,TRBJ2-2,many,-,CASSEGRRGRGELFF,TGTGCCAGCAGTGAAGGGAGGCGGGGACGGGGGGAGCTGTTTTTT
TRBV2,TRBJ2-1,-,-,CASSQLRDSWSEQFF,TGTGCCAGCTCTCAACTTCGAGACAGTTGGAGTGAGCAGTTCTTC
TRBV13,TRBJ2-3,few,-,CASRVGQLSTDTQYF,TGTGCCAGCAGGGTGGGCCAGCTTAGTACAGATACGCAGTATTTT
TRBV27,TRBJ2-1,few,-,CASSGLYNEQFF,TGTGCCAGCAGTGGACTCTACAATGAGCAGTTCTTC
TRBV20-1,TRBJ2-3,-,-,CSARTLAASRRSNTQYF,TGCAGTGCTAGAACCCTCGCGGCTAGCAGGAGATCGAATACGCAGTATTTT
TRBV5-1,TRBJ2-2,-,TRBD2,CASSFPSGSNTGELFF,TGCGCCAGCAGCTTTCCTAGCGGGAGTAACACCGGGGAGCTGTTTTTT
TRBV5-6,TRBJ1-2,many,-,CASSPTGVYGYTF,TGTGCCAGCAGTCCTACAGGTGTCTATGGCTACACCTTC
TRBV2,TRBJ2-1,-,TRBD2,CARKREDPYNEQFF,TGTGCCAGAAAGCGGGAGGACCCCTACAATGAGCAGTTCTTC
TRBV28,TRBJ1-1,few,TRBD1,CASSSGQGPNTEAFF,TGTGCCAGCAGCTCGGGACAGGGGCCGAACACTGAAGCTTTCTTT
TRBV20-1,TRBJ2-3,-,TRBD2,CSAKDGSGKGTDTQYF,TGCAGTGCTAAAGACGGTAGCGGGAAAGGCACAGATACGCAGTATTTT
TRBV28,TRBJ2-3,-,-,CTSSPLVGTDTQYF,TGTACCAGCAGCCCTTTAGTGGGCACAGATACGCAGTATTTT
TRBV27,TRBJ2-7,many,-,CASSFLEGPYEQYF,TGTGCCAGCAGTTTTTTGGAAGGGCCCTACGAGCAGTACTTC
TRBV2,TRBJ2-4,many,-,CASSSNPGQGDIQYF,TGTGCCAGCAGTTCTAATCCGGGACAAGGTGACATTCAGTACTTC
TRBV5-1,TRBJ1-5,many,-,CASSRRGDQPQHF,TGCGCCAGCAGCCGCCGGGGTGATCAGCCCCAGCATTTT
TRBV11-2,TRBJ1-5,few,TRBD1,CASSARTGTYSNQPQHF,TGTGCCAGCAGCGCGCGGACAGGGACATATAGCAATCAGCCCCAGCATTTT
TRBV6-1,TRBJ2-3,-,-,CASNLPGLPSTDTQYF,TGTGCCAGCAACCTGCCGGGACTCCCTAGCACAGATACGCAGTATTTT
TRBV28,TRBJ2-2,many,-,CASRVGDRTGELFF,TGTGCCAGCAGAGTGGGGGATCGCACCGGGGAGCTGTTTTTT
TRBV28,TRBJ2-1,once,TRBD1,CATSYRGYNEQFF,TGTGCCACCTCGTACAGGGGATACAATGAGCAGTTCTTC
TRBV5-1,TRBJ2-7,once,TRBD2,CASSPEAGGSSYEQYF,TGCGCCAGCAGCCCGGAGGCGGGAGGATCCTCCTACGAGCAGTACTTC
TRBV10-1,TRBJ2-2,many,-,CASSDEGPGELFF,TGCGCCAGCAGTGACGAGGGGCCCGGGGAGCTGTTTTTT
TRBV28,TRBJ1-1,many,TRBD1,CASSLTGGWAFF,TGTGCCAGCAGTCTCACAGGGGGCTGGGCTTTCTTT
TRBV3-1,TRBJ2-7,-,TRBD2,CASSQDPSGESYEQYF,TGTGCCAGCAGCCAAGATCCGAGCGGGGAATCCTACGAGCAGTACTTC
TRBV7-8,TRBJ2-6,few,TRBD1,CASSNRGNGANVLTF,TGTGCCAGCAGCAACAGGGGTAACGGGGCCAACGTCCTGACTTTC
TRBV28,TRBJ2-1,-,TRBD2,CASSQTSGNHNEQFF,TGTGCCAGCAGCCAGACTAGCGGGAACCACAATGAGCAGTTCTTC
TRBV28,TRBJ2-7,-,TRBD1,CASRGQEHSHEQYF,TGTGCCAGCAGGGGACAGGAACACTCCCACGAGCAGTACTTC
TRBV2,TRBJ2-3,many,-,CASSEGTTDTQYF,TGTGCCAGCAGTGAAGGGACCACAGATACGCAGTATTTT